The 11 T cell receptor beta chains reported below all come from one sample, sequenced in a study of control samples from healthy donors and cancer patients. The assay was immunoSEQ multiplex PCR, and TCRdb's table has in-frame clones only and misses some. The data contain 55,000 to 65,000 clones, more than 75% of them seen just once; the ten biggest clones take up over 9.5%. Sequencing was carried out using PBMCs. The receptors come from a woman aged 55-70 years with lung cancer.

The rearrangement uses TRBV7-9 and TRBJ2-2; 7 positions match TRBD1. Trimming at V came to 3 bases and at J to 1 base, leaving 2 bases not matched to a gene. CDR1 SEHNR and CDR2 FQNEAQ come from the germline V gene (reference sequence). The CDR3 is 15 amino acids. The CDR3 loop reads CASSFRTGNTGELFF. The CDR3 DNA is TGTGCCAGCAGCTTCCGGACAGGGAACACCGGGGAGCTGTTTTTT. Complete variable domain (other parts from reference TRBV7-9 and TRBJ2-2): DTGVSQNPRHKITKRGQNVTFRCDPISEHNRLYWYRQTLGQGPEFLTYFQNEAQLEKSRLLSDRFSAERPKGSFSTLEIQRTEQGDSAMYLCASSFRTGNTGELFFGEGSRLTVL.

The chain links TRBV12-2 to TRBJ1-4. TRBV12-2 is classified as a pseudogene. This CDR3 has 14 amino acids. CDR3 in DNA: TGTGCAAGTCGCTTAGCGCCGTCTAATGAAAAACTGTTTTTT. As protein: CASRLAPSNEKLFF.

J is TRBJ1-6 and V is TRBV7-3; 9 positions agree with TRBD1. The V segment lost 1 base and the J segment 10 bases; nucleotides outside the gene matches: 5. This CDR3 is 15 amino acids long. CDR1 and CDR2 from the germline V gene are SGHTA and FQGTGA. The CDR3 region is CASSLMDRGRSPLHF. The CDR3 DNA follows: TGTGCCAGCAGCTTAATGGACAGGGGTAGGTCACCCCTCCACTTT.

V gene TRBV5-1 combines with J gene TRBJ1-1, with 7 bases lining up with TRBD1. The ends lost 2 bases at V and 4 bases at J; junction bases unmatched: 5. There are 14 residues in the CDR3. Germline V lookup: CDR1 SGHRS, CDR2 YFSETQ. This CDR3 is CASSFRHRGTEAFF. The DNA of the CDR3 is TGCGCCAGCAGCTTTCGCCACAGGGGCACTGAAGCTTTCTTT.

DNA of the CDR3: TGTGCCAGCTCTCTCGGACAGGGGGATCAGCCCCAGCATTTT. Translation: CASSLGQGDQPQHF. This chain uses TRBV18 with TRBJ1-5; 10 nucleotides align to TRBD1. With V trimmed by 6 bases and J by 5 bases, 4 bases remained unmatched. The CDR3 extends over 14 amino acids. Germline CDR1 KGHSH, CDR2 LQKENI.

The gene calls are TRBV5-1 and TRBJ1-2, with D unclear. Germline assignment: CDR1 SGHRS and CDR2 YFSETQ. V dropped 0 bases and J dropped 3 bases, with 9 bases sitting between them. This CDR3 is built from 14 residues. CDR3 amino acids: CASSLESGDYGYTF. In DNA form, the CDR3 reads TGCGCCAGCAGCTTGGAATCAGGCGACTATGGCTACACCTTC.

This clone was recorded once. The genes are TRBV29-1 and TRBJ2-1, with a tentative D call TRBD1 (6 bases). The germline V and J ends were trimmed by 5 bases and 10 bases, with 12 bases remaining between them. The CDR3 spans 11 residues. Per germline, CDR1 SQVTM and CDR2 ANQGSEA. CDR3 sequence (DNA): TGCAGCGTTAGCAGGGGCCCCGAGCAGTTCTTC. Translating it yields CSVSRGPEQFF.

This clone was seen more than once but under ten times. V and J are TRBV7-2 and TRBJ2-5; perhaps D is TRBD1 or TRBD2 (5 bases each). CDR1 is SGHTA and CDR2 is FQGNSA in the germline V gene. V was pared by 4 bases and J by 4 bases, with 10 bases between. The CDR3 runs to 13 residues. CDR3 region: CASSSGARETQYF. The CDR3 coding sequence is TGTGCCAGCAGCTCCGGGGCACGAGAGACCCAGTACTTC.

V gene TRBV11-1 combines with J gene TRBJ2-7, with D unclear. The CDR3 runs 14 residues. Per the germline V gene, CDR1 is SGHAT and CDR2 is FQDESV (reference sequence). V was clipped by 5 bases and J by 0 bases, with 11 bases between them. The chain's CDR3 is CASSPASRSYEQYF. The CDR3 region has the DNA TGTGCCAGCAGCCCGGCCTCCCGCTCCTACGAGCAGTACTTC. Full variable domain (missing parts from reference TRBV11-1 and TRBJ2-7): EAEVAQSPRYKITEKSQAVAFWCDPISGHATLYWYRQILGQGPELLVQFQDESVVDDSQLPKDRFSAERLKGVDSTLKIQPAELGDSAMYLCASSPASRSYEQYFGPGTRLTVT.

The chain joins TRBV28 to TRBJ1-1; D gene ambiguous. V dropped 2 bases and J dropped 0 bases, with 4 bases sitting between them. Germline V CDR1 and CDR2: MDHEN, SYDVKM. The CDR3 spans 13 residues. CDR3 DNA: TGTGCCAGCAGTTTAGGCATGAACACTGAAGCTTTCTTT. It translates to CASSLGMNTEAFF.

The gene calls are TRBV5-4 and TRBJ2-7, with a tentative D call TRBD2 (6 bases). V gave up 1 base and J gave up 1 base, with 9 bases separating them. This CDR3 comprises 14 residues. Germline-derived CDR1 and CDR2 are SGHNT and YYREEE (reference sequence). CDR3 sequence reads: CASSLTGVSYEQYF. CDR3 nucleotides: TGTGCCAGCAGCTTGACGGGAGTTTCCTACGAGCAGTACTTC.